This T cell receptor beta chain was sequenced during a study of shared T cell receptors in the human thymus. Profiled with immunoSEQ multiplex PCR; TCRdb holds only in-frame clones, not every one. Altogether more than 550,000 clones are present, approximately 83% being singletons, with the ten largest covering around 0.0094%. Deletions cut 0 bases from V and 8 bases from J, with 13 bases between. In germline, CDR1 is ENHRY, CDR2 SYGVKD. The CDR3 sequence is 15 residues long. Another study also made use of these data, one on human thymus T cells. That paper adds: Within thymic and blood repertoires, V and J gene usage appeared to be biased. The related literature has documented a marked overlap of thymic repertoires among unrelated individuals.

Sample: thymocytes. This clonotype originated in a girl under three years old with a congenital heart defect. The genes are TRBV10-3 and TRBJ1-4; D might be TRBD1 (5 bases). The CDR3 is CAISESGAGREKLFF. The DNA of the CDR3 is TGTGCCATCAGTGAGTCTGGGGCCGGTCGAGAAAAACTGTTTTTT.